This T cell receptor beta chain emerged from a study of persistence of HIV-infected CD4 T cells. The wider study: Donors were ART-treated; their CMV- and Gag-responding CD4+ T cells were isolated.

This CDR3 spans 12 amino acids. The germline V gene has CDR1 LGHDT and CDR2 YNNKEL (reference sequence). V shed 3 bases and J shed 5 bases, with 2 bases lying between them. As for this clone: What it binds is unknown.

The immunoSEQ assay was version 4, run in survey mode. The data were produced by immunoSEQ multiplex PCR, yet TCRdb's version contains in-frame clones alone and is incomplete. The data hold tens of thousands of clones, with approximately 80% observed a single time. Cells were stimulated with CMV-infected fibroblast lysates at 10 ug/mL. Sorted nonresponding memory CD4+ T cells were CD40L-negative, CD69-negative, CD45RO-high. Donors had undetectable plasma HIV-1 RNA, under 50 copies/mL, for 4+ years. Notes on the study in general: Antigen-responding cells were enriched for degenerate expanded CDR3beta sequences.

This chain uses TRBV3-1 (or the pseudogene TRBV3-2) with TRBJ1-6; D call uncertain. The sequencing here drew on CD4+ T cells sorted from PBMCs after approximately 19-hour stimulation, taken from a patient who received antiretroviral therapy. The TCR sequence derives from an adult man with HIV who was CMV-seropositive. The CDR3 sequence is CASSQDNSPLHF. The CDR3 region has the DNA TGTGCCAGCAGCCAGGATAATTCACCCCTCCACTTT.